Listed here are 27 T cell receptor beta chains from one sample, sequenced in a study of shared clonotypes between healthy human individuals. Method: immunoSEQ multiplex PCR; TCRdb's copy keeps in-frame clones and lacks some. This sample yields about 680,000 clones, of which around 78% are seen a single time; 1.5% to 2% belongs to the top ten. Sequencing used memory CD4+ T cells sorted from blood. Stated subset: CD45RA-negative fraction. These receptors were taken from a woman in her 30s in good health.

This clone was seen a few times. V is TRBV6-1 and J is TRBJ1-2, with 10 bases identical to TRBD1. This CDR3 has 14 amino acids. Germline CDR1 is MNHNS and CDR2 is SASEGT. The V segment lost 3 bases and the J segment 2 bases; nucleotides outside the gene matches: 0. In DNA, the CDR3 is TGTGCCAGCAGTGAGGGACAGGGGAACTATGGCTACACCTTC. Amino acids: CASSEGQGNYGYTF.

The gene calls are TRBV7-6 and TRBJ2-2, with D unclear. Deletions cut 0 bases from V and 6 bases from J, with 14 bases between. In germline, CDR1 is SGHVS, CDR2 FNYEAQ. The CDR3 spans 16 residues. The CDR3 DNA reads TGTGCCAGCAGCTTAGCCAACAGCCCACGAGCCGGGGAGCTGTTTTTT. Translated: CASSLANSPRAGELFF.

This rearrangement joins TRBV28 to TRBJ2-7, with TRBD2 matching over 11 bases. The CDR3 runs 13 residues. Looked up from germline, CDR1 is MDHEN and CDR2 is SYDVKM. V gave up 11 bases and J gave up 7 bases; unmatched junction bases: 10. The CDR3 sequence is CAARGLAVREQYF. CDR3 nucleotides: TGTGCCGCCCGGGGACTAGCGGTTAGGGAGCAGTACTTC.

The chain is built from TRBV28 and TRBJ2-3; 9 bases are shared with TRBD2. There are 14 residues in the CDR3. J gave up 3 bases and V 6 bases, and 4 bases lay outside the gene matches. Germline V gives CDR1 MDHEN, CDR2 SYDVKM. Here the CDR3 DNA reads TGTGCCAGCAGGGTAGCGGGAGATACAGATACGCAGTATTTT. Translation gives CASRVAGDTDTQYF.

The rearrangement joins TRBV28 to TRBJ1-2, with 8 nucleotides matching TRBD1. Germline-derived CDR1 and CDR2 are MDHEN and SYDVKM. This CDR3 is built from 14 residues. V shed 4 bases, J shed 8 bases, and the junction held 9 bases outside the gene matches. Here the CDR3 DNA reads TGTGCCAGCAGTTCGGTACAGGGGGAACAAGGCTACACCTTC. Protein: CASSSVQGEQGYTF.

The chain has TRBV10-1 and TRBJ2-3; 12 bases map to TRBD2. Germline V gene sequence: CDR1 WNHNN, CDR2 SYGVQD (reference sequence). With V trimmed by 5 bases and J by 6 bases, 9 bases remained unmatched. The CDR3 is 16 residues long. CDR3 region: CASSPSSGRASDTQYF. The DNA for the CDR3 is TGCGCCAGCAGTCCGTCTAGCGGGAGGGCCAGCGATACGCAGTATTTT.

This clone was counted only a few times. This chain uses TRBV30 with TRBJ2-1; possible D gene TRBD2, 5 bases. The germline V and J ends were trimmed by 3 bases and 4 bases, with 16 bases remaining between them. The CDR3 is 15 amino acids. Germline V gene sequence: CDR1 GTSNPN, CDR2 SVGIG (reference sequence). DNA of the CDR3: TGTGCCTGGAGGAAGTTTAGAGCGGATTACAATGAGCAGTTCTTC. This gives the protein CAWRKFRADYNEQFF.

The gene calls are TRBV27 and TRBJ2-1; the D gene is possibly TRBD1 (7 bases). The CDR3 sequence is 14 residues long. Looked up from germline, CDR1 is MNHEY and CDR2 is SMNVEV (reference sequence). V shed 10 bases and J shed 4 bases, with 17 bases lying between them. The CDR3 is CATRGESVYNEQFF. Here the CDR3 DNA reads TGTGCCACCAGGGGGGAGTCGGTATACAATGAGCAGTTCTTC.

This clone has more than one count but fewer than ten. This chain joins TRBV11-2 and TRBJ2-7; D call uncertain. This CDR3 spans 13 amino acids. The germline V gene encodes CDR1 SGHAT and CDR2 FQNNGV. V was clipped by 4 bases and J by 3 bases, with 10 bases between them. CDR3 sequence reads: CASSYQDGYEQYF. DNA for the CDR3: TGTGCCAGCAGCTACCAGGATGGCTACGAGCAGTACTTC.

Only one count was recorded for this clone. Written as DNA, the CDR3 is TGCGCCAGCAGCCAAGGACTAGAAGGTAGGGATGAGCAGTTCTTC. Translation gives CASSQGLEGRDEQFF. The genes are TRBV4-1 and TRBJ2-1; perhaps TRBD2 as D (6 bases). The CDR3 loop spans 15 amino acids. The V end lost 1 base, the J end lost 8 bases, and 15 bases lay between the germline ends. Germline V lookup: CDR1 MGHRA, CDR2 YSYEKL.

This chain uses TRBV15 with TRBJ2-5; 15 positions agree with TRBD2. Per the germline V gene, CDR1 is LNHNV and CDR2 is YYDKDF (reference sequence). The CDR3 runs 19 residues. Trimming at V came to 0 bases and at J to 5 bases, leaving 10 bases not matched to a gene. The CDR3 region has the DNA TGTGCCACCAGCAGAGAGGGAGGTACCGGGACTAGCGGGAGGGAGACCCAGTACTTC. Amino acid sequence: CATSREGGTGTSGRETQYF.

The chain is built from TRBV6-5 and TRBJ1-1; unclear D gene. Trimming cost V 2 bases and J 9 bases, with 13 bases left between them. The CDR3 is 13 amino acids. The germline gives CDR1 MNHEY, CDR2 SVGAGI. CDR3 bases: TGTGCCAGCAGTTACGAAAAAGGCCGCAAAGCTTTCTTT. Translation: CASSYEKGRKAFF.

This chain links TRBV7-2 with TRBJ2-5, with D possibly TRBD2 on 6 matching bases. The CDR3 sequence is 15 residues long. Germline CDR1 reads SGHTA; CDR2 reads FQGNSA. V lost 2 bases to trimming and J lost 5 bases, with 15 bases between them. CDR3 residues: CASSLFLGGRETQYF. For the CDR3, the DNA is TGTGCCAGCAGCTTATTCCTAGGAGGGAGGGAGACCCAGTACTTC.

The gene calls are TRBV9 and TRBJ1-3, with a possible D match to TRBD1 (5 bases). Germline assignment: CDR1 SGDLS and CDR2 YYNGEE. V lost 2 bases to trimming and J lost 0 bases, with 12 bases between them. The length of the CDR3 is 16 residues. For the CDR3, the DNA is TGTGCCAGCAGCGTGACACCGGGGCACTCTGGAAACACCATATATTTT. Its translation is CASSVTPGHSGNTIYF.

J is TRBJ2-7 and V is TRBV5-8; D is uncertain. Germline V gene sequence: CDR1 SGHTS, CDR2 YDEGEE. V dropped 8 bases and J dropped 2 bases, with 20 bases sitting between them. CDR3 size: 15 residues. The CDR3 DNA reads as TGTGCCAGAATTATGGTTTGGGCAGCACCCTACGAGCAGTACTTC. It translates to CARIMVWAAPYEQYF. The entire variable domain, with the rest obtained from reference TRBV5-8 and TRBJ2-7, is as follows: EAGVTQSPTHLIKTRGQQATLRCSPISGHTSVYWYQQALGLGLQFLLWYDEGEERNRGNFPPRFSGRQFPNYSSELNVNALELEDSALYLCARIMVWAAPYEQYFGPGTRLTVT.

This clone was counted once. V usage is TRBV28 and J usage is TRBJ2-7, with TRBD1 matching 9 bases. The junction had 4 bases not matched to a gene; V was cut back by 5 bases and J by 2 bases. The CDR3 consists of 14 residues. Germline V gene data show CDR1 as MDHEN and CDR2 as SYDVKM. CDR3 loop: CASSTGGYTYEQYF. The CDR3 region has the DNA TGTGCCAGCAGTACAGGGGGCTATACCTACGAGCAGTACTTC.

J is TRBJ2-2 and V is TRBV11-2, with 10 nucleotides matching TRBD2. Germline CDR1 reads SGHAT; CDR2 reads FQNNGV. The CDR3 spans 18 residues. V lost 0 bases to trimming and J lost 9 bases; unmatched junction nucleotides: 13. CDR3 region: CASSLELASGSIARELFF. CDR3 nucleotides: TGTGCCAGCAGCTTAGAGTTAGCTAGCGGGAGTATCGCACGGGAGCTGTTTTTT. The variable domain in full, completed from reference TRBV11-2 and TRBJ2-2, reads EAGVAQSPRYKIIEKRQSVAFWCNPISGHATLYWYQQILGQGPKLLIQFQNNGVVDDSQLPKDRFSAERLKGVDSTLKIQPAKLEDSAVYLCASSLELASGSIARELFFGEGSRLTVL.

The chain uses TRBV27 and TRBJ2-3, with a tentative D call TRBD2 (5 bases). CDR1 MNHEY and CDR2 SMNVEV come from the germline V gene (reference sequence). V gave up 2 bases and J gave up 3 bases, with 12 bases separating them. The CDR3 extends over 15 amino acids. The CDR3 is CASSLRGKRTDTQYF. CDR3 nucleotides: TGTGCCAGCAGTTTACGGGGTAAGAGGACAGATACGCAGTATTTT.

This clone was picked up a small number of times. The chain links TRBV7-9 to TRBJ2-2, with D perhaps given as TRBD1 or TRBD2 (5 bases each). The V end was cut by 5 bases, the J end by 4 bases, with 14 bases between. This CDR3 region has 15 residues. Germline values: CDR1 SEHNR, CDR2 FQNEAQ (reference sequence). The CDR3 coding sequence is TGTGCCAGCAGCCCAGATAGTGGGGGCACCGGGGAGCTGTTTTTT. Translating it yields CASSPDSGGTGELFF. Looking up the rest from reference TRBV7-9 and TRBJ2-2 gives the full variable domain: DTGVSQNPRHKITKRGQNVTFRCDPISEHNRLYWYRQTLGQGPEFLTYFQNEAQLEKSRLLSDRFSAERPKGSFSTLEIQRTEQGDSAMYLCASSPDSGGTGELFFGEGSRLTVL.

This rearrangement joins TRBV7-9 to TRBJ2-2; D may correspond to TRBD1 or TRBD2 (6 bases each). V was trimmed by 5 bases and J by 3 bases, leaving 13 bases between them. This CDR3 spans 15 amino acids. Germline CDR1 is SEHNR and CDR2 is FQNEAQ (reference sequence). The CDR3 sequence: CASSPQGGYTGELFF. CDR3 nucleotide sequence: TGTGCCAGCAGCCCACAGGGAGGTTACACCGGGGAGCTGTTTTTT.

This clone has only a few counts. The genes are TRBV5-1 and TRBJ2-7, with TRBD2 identical over 9 bases. The CDR3 length is 15 residues. Germline CDR1 is SGHRS and CDR2 is YFSETQ. V gave up 1 base and J gave up 3 bases; unmatched junction bases: 5. Here the CDR3 DNA reads TGCGCCAGCAGCTTGAAGGTAGCGGGAGACTACGAGCAGTACTTC. This encodes CASSLKVAGDYEQYF.

The rearrangement joins TRBV29-1 to TRBJ1-2; 8 nucleotides match TRBD1. Germline V gene sequence: CDR1 SQVTM, CDR2 ANQGSEA. This CDR3 spans 11 amino acids. Trimming at V came to 7 bases and at J to 6 bases, leaving 4 bases not matched to a gene. CDR3 DNA sequence: TGCAGCGGGTGGACAGGGCATGGCTACACCTTC. Translating gives CSGWTGHGYTF. Full variable domain (rest looked up from reference TRBV29-1 and TRBJ1-2): SAVISQKPSRDICQRGTSLTIQCQVDSQVTMMFWYRQQPGQSLTLIATANQGSEATYESGFVIDKFPISRPNLTFSTLTVSNMSPEDSSIYLCSGWTGHGYTFGSGTRLTVV.

The chain employs TRBV9 and TRBJ2-1, with TRBD2 identical over 9 bases. V lost 0 bases to trimming and J lost 15 bases; unmatched junction nucleotides: 16. The CDR3 loop spans 16 amino acids. Germline CDR1 SGDLS, CDR2 YYNGEE. Here the CDR3 DNA reads TGTGCCAGCAGCGTAGATCGAGCGGGAGGCCATCTACCACTGTTCTTC. Its translation: CASSVDRAGGHLPLFF.

About this clone itself: With a much larger clone just one base away, this may be a read error. The sample has other DNA sequences that encode this CDR3 too. V is TRBV28 and J is TRBJ2-5, with D uncertain. The CDR3 totals 11 residues. The V gene lost 4 bases and the J gene lost 2 bases, with 2 bases spanning the gap. The germline gives CDR1 MDHEN, CDR2 SYDVKM. The CDR3 DNA reads TGTGCCAGCAGTTCACAAGAGACCCAGTACTTC. This codes for CASSSQETQYF. Together with reference TRBV28 and TRBJ2-5, the CDR3 gives the full variable domain: DVKVTQSSRYLVKRTGEKVFLECVQDMDHENMFWYRQDPGLGLRLIYFSYDVKMKEKGDIPEGYSVSREKKERFSLILESASTNQTSMYLCASSSQETQYFGPGTRLLVL.

The rearrangement joins TRBV5-1 to TRBJ2-1; 10 bases align to TRBD2. V lost 3 bases to trimming and J lost 4 bases; unmatched junction nucleotides: 7. This CDR3 is built from 16 residues. Germline loops: CDR1 SGHRS, CDR2 YFSETQ. The CDR3 sequence: CASSSAGTSVYNEQFF. The CDR3, as DNA: TGCGCCAGCAGCTCGGCCGGGACTAGCGTATACAATGAGCAGTTCTTC. The full variable domain, its missing parts supplied by reference TRBV5-1 and TRBJ2-1, is KAGVTQTPRYLIKTRGQQVTLSCSPISGHRSVSWYQQTPGQGLQFLFEYFSETQRNKGNFPGRFSGRQFSNSRSEMNVSTLELGDSALYLCASSSAGTSVYNEQFFGPGTRLTVL.

V is TRBV28 and J is TRBJ1-2; D perhaps matches TRBD1 (5 bases). The germline gives CDR1 MDHEN, CDR2 SYDVKM. The V end lost 5 bases, the J end lost 3 bases, and 10 bases lay between the germline ends. This CDR3 is built from 13 residues. The CDR3 DNA reads as TGTGCCAGCAGTCCGACAGCCCACTATGGCTACACCTTC. Residues: CASSPTAHYGYTF.

This chain links TRBV2 with TRBJ2-1, with 11 bases lining up with TRBD2. Germline V CDR1 and CDR2: SNHLY, FYNNEI. CDR3 length: 15 residues. V was pared by 6 bases and J by 10 bases, with 11 bases of the junction left unmatched. The CDR3 is CASRPELAGVGEQFF. DNA for the CDR3: TGTGCCAGCAGACCCGAACTAGCGGGAGTTGGAGAGCAGTTCTTC.